This is a list of T cell receptor beta chains from one sample in a study of cytomegalovirus exposure and HLA in healthy donors. Sequenced by immunoSEQ multiplex PCR; TCRdb stores in-frame clones only, minus some. The table records about 150,000 clones, more than 70% of them present only once. Input material: PBMCs. The receptor set was obtained from a human donor in good health. Both conserved end residues are trimmed from each CDR3. Not every row has a clone size; where given, it reads once, few, many or a size class.

size	V	J	CDR3
few	TRBV19	TRBJ1-5	ATSWDRGNQPQH
once	TRBV19	TRBJ1-5	ASTKGDSNQPQH
-	TRBV5-4	TRBJ1-5	ASSSGGYSNQPQH
few	TRBV11-3	TRBJ1-1	ASSRQTNTEAF
-	TRBV2	TRBJ2-7	ASVAGESYEQY
-	TRBV14	TRBJ2-5	ASSRGTAPFNYQETQY
-	TRBV9	TRBJ2-1	ASSVERGSLSGSSLKEQF
-	TRBV6-6	TRBJ2-5	ASSLGLAPQETQY
-	TRBV7-2	TRBJ2-2	ASSFQGRMERGELF
-	TRBV6-5	TRBJ1-5	ASSYSGGGQPQH
-	TRBV6-5	TRBJ2-7	ASGRGQAYEQY
-	TRBV6-1	TRBJ1-4	ASNFDRGSRELF
once	TRBV11-2	TRBJ1-5	ASSPGNQPQH
-	TRBV11-2	TRBJ2-4	ASSQITANIQY
-	TRBV29-1	TRBJ2-2	SVVSPAGETGELF
-	TRBV9	TRBJ2-6	ASSVSSGANVLT
-	TRBV7-8	TRBJ2-1	ASSPDPGRGLGEQF
once	TRBV15	TRBJ2-3	ATSRAYGTLIFDTQY